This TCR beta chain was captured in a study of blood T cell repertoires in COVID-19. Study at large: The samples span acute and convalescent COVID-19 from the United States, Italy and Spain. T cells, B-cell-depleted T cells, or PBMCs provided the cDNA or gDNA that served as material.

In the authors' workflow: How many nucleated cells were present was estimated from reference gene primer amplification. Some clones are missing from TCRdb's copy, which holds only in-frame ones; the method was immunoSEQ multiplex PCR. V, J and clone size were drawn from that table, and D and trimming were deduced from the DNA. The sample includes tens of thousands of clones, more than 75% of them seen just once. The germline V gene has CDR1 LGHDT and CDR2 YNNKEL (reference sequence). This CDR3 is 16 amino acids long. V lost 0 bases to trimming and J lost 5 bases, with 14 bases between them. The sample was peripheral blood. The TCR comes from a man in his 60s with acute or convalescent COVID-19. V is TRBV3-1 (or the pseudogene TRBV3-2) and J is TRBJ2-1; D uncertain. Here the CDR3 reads CASSQDARRTHNEQFF. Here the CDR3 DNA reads TGTGCCAGCAGCCAAGATGCGCGGAGAACCCACAATGAGCAGTTCTTC.